This T cell receptor beta chain was observed in a study of blood T cell repertoires in COVID-19. This clone is a singleton in its sample. The repertoire was sequenced with immunoSEQ multiplex PCR; TCRdb's copy has only in-frame clones and lacks some. The table has 250,000 to 300,000 clones, about 86% seen once; the top ten hold 4.1%. J gave up 3 bases and V 7 bases, and 4 bases lay outside the gene matches. Germline-derived CDR1 and CDR2 are SGHRS and YFSETQ. The CDR3 extends over 12 amino acids. Sequencing was done on a sample of PBMCs or T cells enriched from blood (not recorded which). V gene TRBV5-1 combines with J gene TRBJ2-7; 7 bases are a match to TRBD2. The sequence was collected from a man younger than 40 with acute COVID-19. This CDR3 is CASHGLVYEQYV. DNA of the CDR3: TGCGCCAGCCATGGACTAGTCTACGAGCAGTACGTC.